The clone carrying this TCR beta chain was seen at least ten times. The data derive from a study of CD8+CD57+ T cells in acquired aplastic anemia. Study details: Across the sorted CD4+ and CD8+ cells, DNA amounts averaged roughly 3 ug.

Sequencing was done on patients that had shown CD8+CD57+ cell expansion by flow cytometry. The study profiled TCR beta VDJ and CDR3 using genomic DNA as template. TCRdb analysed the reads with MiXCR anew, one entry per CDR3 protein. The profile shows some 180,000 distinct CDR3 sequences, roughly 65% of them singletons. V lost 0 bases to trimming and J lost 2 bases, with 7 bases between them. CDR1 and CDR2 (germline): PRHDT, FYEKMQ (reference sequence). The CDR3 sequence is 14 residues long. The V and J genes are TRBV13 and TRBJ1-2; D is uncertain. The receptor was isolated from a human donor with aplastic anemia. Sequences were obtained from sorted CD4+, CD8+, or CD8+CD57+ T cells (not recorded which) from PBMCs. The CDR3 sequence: CASSLGSVNYGYTF. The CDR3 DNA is TGTGCCAGCAGCTTAGGCTCAGTGAACTATGGCTACACCTTC. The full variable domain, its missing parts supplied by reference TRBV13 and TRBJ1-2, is AAGVIQSPRHLIKEKRETATLKCYPIPRHDTVYWYQQGPGQDPQFLISFYEKMQSDKGSIPDRFSAQQFSDYHSELNMSSLELGDSALYFCASSLGSVNYGYTFGSGTRLTVV.